This TCR beta chain is from a study of shared clonotypes between healthy human individuals. Overall study results and limits: Clonotype sharing levels among donors were expected to vary with sequencing depth. Relative to their counterparts shared across all four donors, non-shared clonotypes exhibited diminished generation probabilities.

As for this clone: Its antigen is not identified.

The CDR3 length is 15 residues. The ends were cut back, 2 bases at V and 4 bases at J, with 13 bases in the middle. The germline V gene encodes CDR1 SGHAT and CDR2 FQNNGV. Sequenced by immunoSEQ multiplex PCR; TCRdb stores in-frame clones only, minus some. The sample includes some 1 million clones, about 70% seen only once; the top ten take approximately 1.5%. V usage is TRBV11-2 and J usage is TRBJ2-3; D is possibly TRBD1 or TRBD2 (5 bases each). The source of this sequence is a man younger than 35 in good health. The specimen was memory CD4+ T cells sorted from blood. The subset here: CD45RA-negative fraction. This CDR3 reads CASSLKGPWADTQYF. CDR3 DNA sequence: TGTGCCAGCAGCTTAAAGGGACCTTGGGCAGATACGCAGTATTTT. The whole variable domain, remainder taken from reference TRBV11-2 and TRBJ2-3, is EAGVAQSPRYKIIEKRQSVAFWCNPISGHATLYWYQQILGQGPKLLIQFQNNGVVDDSQLPKDRFSAERLKGVDSTLKIQPAKLEDSAVYLCASSLKGPWADTQYFGPGTRLTVL.